The clone carrying this TCR beta chain was seen a few times. What it recognizes is unknown. This entry belongs to a study of T-cell reconstitution after alpha-beta-depleted transplantation in children. The J segment lost 6 bases and the V segment lost 2 bases, leaving 6 bases of the junction unmatched. The V gene's germline CDR1 is SGDLS and CDR2 YYNGEE. The CDR3 covers 14 residues. Broader study findings: At one year after transplant, newly produced T cells mostly accounted for T-cell counts and diversity.

Unique molecular identifiers were used to barcode this TCRbeta library. TCRdb re-called the PCR reads through MiXCR, storing one row per CDR3 protein. Seen here are about 1,000,000 distinct CDR3 sequences, about 26% observed once, and the top ten hold about 28%. The TCR comes from a boy in the first two years of life who had a stem cell transplant for SCID, so the T cells may come from the graft donor. The chain uses TRBV9 and TRBJ2-7; 9 nucleotides line up with TRBD1. The sequencing used PBMCs, mostly from graft donor cells, collected 360 days after TCRalphabeta/CD19-depleted stem cell transplant. CDR3 loop: CASSVGQGFSEQYF. For the CDR3, the DNA is TGTGCCAGCAGCGTCGGACAGGGGTTTAGCGAGCAGTACTTC.